The sequence of this T cell receptor (beta chain) was determined in a study of blood T cell repertoires in COVID-19. Background on the study: In each case, the material was cDNA or gDNA derived from T cells, B-cell-depleted T cells, or PBMCs.

Those enrolled in Seattle joined during active infection and were followed longitudinally afterward. Profiled with immunoSEQ multiplex PCR; TCRdb holds only in-frame clones, not every one. The sample has tens of thousands of clones, roughly four fifths seen once. CDR3 size: 11 residues. The V end was cut by 6 bases, the J end by 8 bases, with 13 bases between. Looked up from germline, CDR1 is DFQATT and CDR2 is SNEGSKA (reference sequence). This sequence was found in a man aged 50 or older with COVID-19, enrolled during active disease. The chain has TRBV20-1 and TRBJ1-1, with D possibly TRBD1 on 6 matching bases. The sample taken for sequencing was peripheral blood. This chain's CDR3 is CSARGQGEAFF. DNA for the CDR3: TGCAGTGCCAGGGGCCAAGGCGAAGCTTTCTTT.